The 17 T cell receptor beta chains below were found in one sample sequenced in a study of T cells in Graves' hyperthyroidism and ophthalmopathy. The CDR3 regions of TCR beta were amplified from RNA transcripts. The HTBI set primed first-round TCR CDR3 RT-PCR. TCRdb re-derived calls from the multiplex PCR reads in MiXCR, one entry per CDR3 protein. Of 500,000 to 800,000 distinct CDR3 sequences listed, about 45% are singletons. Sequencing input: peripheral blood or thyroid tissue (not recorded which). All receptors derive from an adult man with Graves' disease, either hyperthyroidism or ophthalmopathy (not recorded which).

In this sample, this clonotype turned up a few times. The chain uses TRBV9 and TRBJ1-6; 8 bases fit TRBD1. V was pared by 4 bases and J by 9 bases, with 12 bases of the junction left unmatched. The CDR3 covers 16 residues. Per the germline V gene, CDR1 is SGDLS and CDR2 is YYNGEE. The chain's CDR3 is CASSQPRTGTSSPLHF. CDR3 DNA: TGTGCCAGCAGCCAACCCCGGACAGGGACAAGTTCACCCCTCCACTTT.

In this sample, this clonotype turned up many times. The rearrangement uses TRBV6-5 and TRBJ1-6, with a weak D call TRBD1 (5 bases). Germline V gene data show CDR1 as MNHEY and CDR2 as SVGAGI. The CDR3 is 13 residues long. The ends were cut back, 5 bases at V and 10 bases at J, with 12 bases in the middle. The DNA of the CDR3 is TGTGCCAGCAGTCAGCGACAGAAATCACCCCTCCACTTT. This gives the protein CASSQRQKSPLHF.

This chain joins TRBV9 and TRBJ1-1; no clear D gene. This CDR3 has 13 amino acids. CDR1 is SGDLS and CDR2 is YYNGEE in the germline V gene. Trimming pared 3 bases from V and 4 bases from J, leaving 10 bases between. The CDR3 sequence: CASSDRIGTEAFF. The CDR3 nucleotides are TGTGCCAGCAGCGACAGAATTGGCACTGAAGCTTTCTTT.

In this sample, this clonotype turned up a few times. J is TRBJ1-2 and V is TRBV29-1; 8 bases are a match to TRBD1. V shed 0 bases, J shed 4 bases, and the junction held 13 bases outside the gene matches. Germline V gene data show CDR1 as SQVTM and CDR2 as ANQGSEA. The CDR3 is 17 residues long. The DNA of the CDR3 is TGCAGCGTTGAAGATAGGACAGGGTACCCGATAAGCTATGGCTACACCTTC. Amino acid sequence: CSVEDRTGYPISYGYTF.

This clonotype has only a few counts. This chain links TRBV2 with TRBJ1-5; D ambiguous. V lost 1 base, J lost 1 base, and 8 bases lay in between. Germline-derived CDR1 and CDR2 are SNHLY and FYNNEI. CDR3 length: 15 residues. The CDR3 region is CASSEGAISNQPQHF. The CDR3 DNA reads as TGTGCCAGCAGTGAAGGCGCAATCAGCAATCAGCCCCAGCATTTT.

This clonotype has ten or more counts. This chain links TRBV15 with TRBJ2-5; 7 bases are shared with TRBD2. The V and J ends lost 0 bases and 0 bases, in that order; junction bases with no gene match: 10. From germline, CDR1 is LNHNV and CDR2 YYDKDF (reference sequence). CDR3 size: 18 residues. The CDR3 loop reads CATSRDVFAGGYQETQYF. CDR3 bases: TGTGCCACCAGCAGAGATGTATTCGCCGGGGGGTACCAAGAGACCCAGTACTTC.

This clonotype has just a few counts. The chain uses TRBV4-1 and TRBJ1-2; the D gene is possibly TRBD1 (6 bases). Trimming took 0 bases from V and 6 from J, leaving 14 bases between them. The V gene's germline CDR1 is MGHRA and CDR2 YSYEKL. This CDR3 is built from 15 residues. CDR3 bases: TGCGCCAGCAGCCAAGATGGGGGGGGCGTCCATGGCTACACCTTC. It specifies CASSQDGGGVHGYTF.

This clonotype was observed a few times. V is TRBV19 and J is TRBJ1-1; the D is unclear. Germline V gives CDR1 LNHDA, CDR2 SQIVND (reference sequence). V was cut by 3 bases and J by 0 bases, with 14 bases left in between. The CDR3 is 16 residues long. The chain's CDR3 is CASSIFQTRLNTEAFF. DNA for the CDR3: TGTGCCAGTAGTATCTTCCAAACCAGGTTGAACACTGAAGCTTTCTTT.

Written as DNA, the CDR3 is TGTGCCAGCAGCCCAGGGATTTCGGGAAAAGAGACCCAGTACTTC. It is translated as CASSPGISGKETQYF. The chain has TRBV11-2 and TRBJ2-5; D tentatively reads TRBD1 or TRBD2 (5 bases each). Trimming took 5 bases from V and 3 from J, leaving 16 bases between them. CDR1 and CDR2 from the germline V gene are SGHAT and FQNNGV. CDR3 size: 15 residues. The full variable domain, with the rest looked up from reference TRBV11-2 and TRBJ2-5, is EAGVAQSPRYKIIEKRQSVAFWCNPISGHATLYWYQQILGQGPKLLIQFQNNGVVDDSQLPKDRFSAERLKGVDSTLKIQPAKLEDSAVYLCASSPGISGKETQYFGPGTRLLVL.

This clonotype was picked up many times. The CDR3 coding sequence is TGTGCCATCAGTGAGGCCGCTTCGGGAGCAAGACCCCAGCATTTT. Protein sequence: CAISEAASGARPQHF. V usage is TRBV10-3 and J usage is TRBJ1-5; D is undetermined. The CDR3 length is 15 residues. Germline CDR1 is ENHRY and CDR2 is SYGVKD. The ends were cut back, 2 bases at V and 10 bases at J, with 18 bases in the middle.

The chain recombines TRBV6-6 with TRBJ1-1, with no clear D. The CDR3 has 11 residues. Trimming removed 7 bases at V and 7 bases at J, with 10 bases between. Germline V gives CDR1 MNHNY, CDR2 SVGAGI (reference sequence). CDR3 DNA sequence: TGTGCCAGCACGCTGCTACTTGAAGCTTTCTTT. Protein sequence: CASTLLLEAFF.

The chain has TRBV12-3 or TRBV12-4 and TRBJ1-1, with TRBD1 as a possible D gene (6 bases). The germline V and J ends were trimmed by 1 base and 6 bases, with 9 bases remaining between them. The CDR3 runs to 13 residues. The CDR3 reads CASSLGDIAEAFF. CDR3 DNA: TGTGCCAGCAGTTTAGGGGACATCGCTGAAGCTTTCTTT.

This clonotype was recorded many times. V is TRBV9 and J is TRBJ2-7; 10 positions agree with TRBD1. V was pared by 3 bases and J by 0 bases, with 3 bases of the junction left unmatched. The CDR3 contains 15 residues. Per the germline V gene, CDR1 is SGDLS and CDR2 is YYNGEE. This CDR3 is CASSEGTGDSYEQYF. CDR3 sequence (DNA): TGTGCCAGCAGCGAGGGGACAGGGGACTCCTACGAGCAGTACTTC.

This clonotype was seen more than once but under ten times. The CDR3 here is CSARAGRAQETQYF. The CDR3 nucleotides read TGCAGTGCTAGAGCCGGGCGGGCCCAAGAGACCCAGTACTTC. The chain employs TRBV20-1 and TRBJ2-5; D is perhaps TRBD2 (5 bases). Trimming left V 1 base short and J 1 base short, with 10 bases between. Looked up from germline, CDR1 is DFQATT and CDR2 is SNEGSKA (reference sequence). This CDR3 comprises 14 residues.

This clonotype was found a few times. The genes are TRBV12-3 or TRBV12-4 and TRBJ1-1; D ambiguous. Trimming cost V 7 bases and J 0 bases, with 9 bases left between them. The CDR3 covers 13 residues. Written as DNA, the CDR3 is TGTGCCAGCATTAAGACGGTGAACACTGAAGCTTTCTTT. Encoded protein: CASIKTVNTEAFF.

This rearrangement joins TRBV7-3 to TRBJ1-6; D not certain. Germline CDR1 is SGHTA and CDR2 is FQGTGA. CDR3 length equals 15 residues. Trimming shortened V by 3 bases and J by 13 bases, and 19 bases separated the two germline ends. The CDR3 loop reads CASSFGFWANQPLHF. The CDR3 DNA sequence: TGTGCCAGCAGCTTCGGGTTTTGGGCCAATCAGCCCCTCCACTTT.

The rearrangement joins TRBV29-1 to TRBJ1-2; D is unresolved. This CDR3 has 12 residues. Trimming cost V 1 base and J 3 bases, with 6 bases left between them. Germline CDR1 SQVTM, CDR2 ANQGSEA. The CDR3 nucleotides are TGCAGCGTTGAAGCCGACGACTATGGCTACACCTTC. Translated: CSVEADDYGYTF.